The sequence of this TCR beta chain was determined in a study of T cell repertoires in cytomegalovirus infection. Across the whole study: Public TCR beta signatures indicated both CMV infection and matching HLA type. The study's findings and limits: Dominant in the ex vivo response were TCR beta clonotypes restricted by HLA-C and specific for CMV.

This clonotype was recorded a few times. Its antigen is not identified. MiXCR, run by TCRdb on the reads, gives a single entry per CDR3 protein. The table shows around 340,000 distinct CDR3 sequences, with approximately 32% occurring only once. Losses at the gene ends were 5 bases for V and 2 bases for J; bases not matched to a gene: 10. CDR1 is DFQATT, CDR2 SNEGSKA, per germline (reference sequence). This CDR3 spans 16 amino acids. The TCR sequence derives from a human donor in good health (CMV status not recorded). Some clones in this sample may be carry-over from other donors' samples. The rearrangement joins TRBV20-1 to TRBJ2-5, with 11 bases identical to TRBD2. The sequenced sample was cultured PBMCs, obtained from culture after CMV antigen stimulation. CDR3 nucleotides: TGCAGTGCTCCTGGGATAGCGGGGGGGGTACAAGAGACCCAGTACTTC. It yields the protein CSAPGIAGGVQETQYF.